The 17 T cell receptor beta chains listed next were all sequenced from one sample in a study of cytomegalovirus exposure and HLA in healthy donors. Clones were read by immunoSEQ multiplex PCR, and TCRdb kept only the in-frame ones, dropping some. The sample includes 160,000 or so clones, roughly 91% of them seen just once. The material sequenced was PBMCs. These receptors came from a man aged 18-30 years in good health and CMV-seronegative.

The V and J genes are TRBV21-1 and TRBJ1-5; the table's D gene call, TRBD1, was not cross checked with the DNA. TRBV21-1 counts as a pseudogene. The CDR3 has 13 amino acids. The CDR3 protein is CASLKGSNQPQHF. The DNA of the CDR3 is TGTGCCAGCCTAAAGGGGAGCAATCAGCCCCAGCATTTT.

This clone came up once. V gene TRBV9 combines with J gene TRBJ2-7; 10 bases are a match to TRBD1. The CDR3 is made up of 15 amino acids. The germline V gene has CDR1 SGDLS and CDR2 YYNGEE. The trim removed 2 bases at V and 2 bases at J, leaving 4 bases unmatched. CDR3 residues: CASSVWTGGTYEQYF. The CDR3 DNA follows: TGTGCCAGCAGCGTTTGGACAGGGGGTACCTACGAGCAGTACTTC.

The V and J genes are TRBV27 and TRBJ2-1; D is undetermined. Per the germline V gene, CDR1 is MNHEY and CDR2 is SMNVEV (reference sequence). V was clipped by 5 bases and J by 2 bases, with 7 bases between them. The CDR3 length is 13 residues. CDR3 in DNA: TGTGCCAGCAGTCAACAAGCCTACAATGAGCAGTTCTTC. Residues: CASSQQAYNEQFF.

In this sample, this clone turned up once. This rearrangement joins TRBV5-1 to TRBJ1-1; 9 bases agree with TRBD1. Germline V gene sequence: CDR1 SGHRS, CDR2 YFSETQ. V shed 4 bases and J 5 bases; nucleotides not matched to a gene: 6. This CDR3 contains 14 residues. CDR3 in amino acids: CASSRSGTGTEAFF. CDR3 bases: TGCGCCAGCAGCCGCTCCGGGACAGGGACTGAAGCTTTCTTT.

The gene calls are TRBV4-2 and TRBJ2-5, with 10 nucleotides matching TRBD2. Trimming removed 3 bases from V and 1 base from J; junction bases left unmatched: 2. Germline CDR1 is LGHNA and CDR2 is YNFKEQ. CDR3 length equals 15 residues. For the CDR3, the DNA is TGTGCCAGCAGCCAGCAGCGGGAGGGCCAAGAGACCCAGTACTTC. It specifies CASSQQREGQETQYF.

The rearrangement uses TRBV29-1 and TRBJ1-5; D is unclear. Trimming removed 4 bases from V and 0 bases from J, with 10 bases in between. Germline CDR1 SQVTM, CDR2 ANQGSEA. The CDR3 length is 14 residues. The DNA of the CDR3 is TGCAGCGTTGTTTCCGGGGATAGCAATCAGCCCCAGCATTTT. Amino acids: CSVVSGDSNQPQHF.

The chain links TRBV27 to TRBJ1-6; 7 bases are a match to TRBD1. The CDR3 extends over 13 amino acids. CDR1 is MNHEY, CDR2 SMNVEV, per germline (reference sequence). V was clipped by 2 bases and J by 14 bases; unmatched bases: 6. DNA for the CDR3: TGTGCCAGCAGTTTAAGACAGGGTAGATCCCTCCACTTT. Its protein product is CASSLRQGRSLHF.

The chain couples TRBV5-1 to TRBJ2-2, with TRBD2 as a possible D gene (5 bases). The CDR3 runs 17 residues. Deletions cut 0 bases from V and 4 bases from J, with 16 bases between. In germline, CDR1 is SGHRS, CDR2 YFSETQ. As DNA, the CDR3 is TGCGCCAGCAGCTTGGCCCCGCCGGGGAAGGGCACCGGGGAGCTGTTTTTT. As protein: CASSLAPPGKGTGELFF. Full variable domain (missing parts from reference TRBV5-1 and TRBJ2-2): KAGVTQTPRYLIKTRGQQVTLSCSPISGHRSVSWYQQTPGQGLQFLFEYFSETQRNKGNFPGRFSGRQFSNSRSEMNVSTLELGDSALYLCASSLAPPGKGTGELFFGEGSRLTVL.

The chain uses TRBV6-1 and TRBJ2-1; a weak D match, TRBD1 (7 bases). V was clipped by 6 bases and J by 7 bases, with 19 bases between them. The CDR3 has 15 amino acids. Germline CDR1 reads MNHNS; CDR2 reads SASEGT. The CDR3, as DNA: TGTGCCAGCAGCCCTCAGGGGGAGGTGCTGAATGAGCAGTTCTTC. As protein: CASSPQGEVLNEQFF.

The gene calls are TRBV11-2 and TRBJ2-7, with D perhaps matching TRBD2 (6 bases). Germline V gene sequence: CDR1 SGHAT, CDR2 FQNNGV. This CDR3 comprises 14 residues. The V and J ends lost 1 base and 5 bases respectively, with 12 bases between them. The CDR3 DNA reads TGTGCCAGCAGCTTAGGGGGGACTTGGGACGAGCAGTACGTC. It codes for CASSLGGTWDEQYV.

The genes are TRBV9 and TRBJ2-7; tentative D call: TRBD2 (5 bases). Germline V gene lookup returns CDR1 SGDLS and CDR2 YYNGEE. This CDR3 spans 16 amino acids. V was clipped by 0 bases and J by 0 bases, with 13 bases between them. CDR3 DNA sequence: TGTGCCAGCAGCGTAGCTAGCCAGGACCTCTCCTACGAGCAGTACTTC. The encoded protein is CASSVASQDLSYEQYF.

The chain couples TRBV18 to TRBJ2-3; a weak D match, TRBD2 (5 bases). The CDR3 loop spans 16 amino acids. CDR1 and CDR2 (germline): KGHSH, LQKENI. V was clipped by 3 bases and J by 1 base, with 14 bases between them. This CDR3 is CASSPKGAGRTDTQYF. In DNA, the CDR3 is TGTGCCAGCTCACCGAAGGGAGCCGGTCGCACAGATACGCAGTATTTT.

The rearrangement uses TRBV10-3 and TRBJ1-1; 9 positions agree with TRBD1. The CDR3 has 16 residues. CDR1 is ENHRY, CDR2 SYGVKD, per germline. Losses at the gene ends were 2 bases for V and 1 base for J; bases not matched to a gene: 5. The CDR3 sequence: CAISEGDRATNTEAFF. As DNA, the CDR3 is TGTGCCATCAGTGAGGGGGACAGGGCTACGAACACTGAAGCTTTCTTT.

This clone was detected a few times. The chain joins TRBV5-1 to TRBJ2-2; 7 bases align to TRBD2. This CDR3 region has 16 residues. From germline, CDR1 is SGHRS and CDR2 YFSETQ. Unmatched junction bases numbered 14, after V lost 6 bases and J lost 6 bases. CDR3 amino acids: CASNYRVEAGAGELFF. CDR3 coding DNA: TGCGCCAGCAATTATCGGGTAGAGGCGGGAGCCGGGGAGCTGTTTTTT.

The rearrangement links TRBV19 to TRBJ2-3; 11 bases align to TRBD2. The CDR3 runs 14 residues. From germline, CDR1 is LNHDA and CDR2 SQIVND (reference sequence). J lost 6 bases, V lost 8 bases, and 7 bases had no gene match. CDR3 protein: CASSGLAVGDTQYF. The CDR3 nucleotides read TGTGCCAGTTCGGGACTAGCGGTGGGGGATACGCAGTATTTT.

In its sample, this clone was seen once. The chain combines TRBV5-1 with TRBJ2-1; the match to TRBD1 covers 9 bases. CDR1 and CDR2 from the germline V gene are SGHRS and YFSETQ. The CDR3 loop spans 15 amino acids. The V gene end was trimmed by 4 bases and the J gene end by 4 bases; junction bases not matched to a gene: 6. The CDR3 loop is CASSVQGAPYNEQFF. CDR3 nucleotides: TGCGCCAGCAGCGTACAGGGGGCGCCTTACAATGAGCAGTTCTTC. Supplemented by reference TRBV5-1 and TRBJ2-1, the full variable domain reads KAGVTQTPRYLIKTRGQQVTLSCSPISGHRSVSWYQQTPGQGLQFLFEYFSETQRNKGNFPGRFSGRQFSNSRSEMNVSTLELGDSALYLCASSVQGAPYNEQFFGPGTRLTVL.

The rearrangement joins TRBV29-1 to TRBJ2-5; D might be TRBD2 (5 bases). This CDR3 contains 14 residues. Trimming cost V 6 bases and J 5 bases, with 19 bases left between them. From germline, CDR1 is SQVTM and CDR2 ANQGSEA. This CDR3 reads CSVPRLAQRETQYF. As DNA, the CDR3 is TGCAGCGTACCCAGGCTAGCTCAGAGGGAGACCCAGTACTTC.